Following are 12 T cell receptor beta chains from one sample sequenced in a study of T cell repertoires in cytomegalovirus infection. TCRdb itself ran the reads through MiXCR, one entry per CDR3 protein. This table holds just under 500,000 distinct CDR3 sequences, 33% found once. No antigen is known for these receptors. The material was cultured PBMCs, obtained from culture after CMV antigen stimulation. The receptor set was obtained from a human donor in good health (CMV status not recorded). Some clones in this sample may be carry-over from other donors' samples.

This chain uses TRBV20-1 with TRBJ2-5, with 7 nucleotides matching TRBD1. The CDR3 totals 12 residues. Germline loops: CDR1 DFQATT, CDR2 SNEGSKA (reference sequence). V shed 4 bases and J 4 bases; nucleotides not matched to a gene: 3. The chain's CDR3 is CSATRQGETQYF. For the CDR3, the DNA is TGCAGTGCTACCCGACAGGGAGAGACCCAGTACTTC.

The CDR3 sequence: CASSEARTGELFF. The CDR3 nucleotides are TGTGCCAGCAGTGAAGCTAGGACCGGGGAGCTGTTTTTT. The chain combines TRBV6-1 with TRBJ2-2; D not resolved. The V end lost 0 bases, the J end lost 5 bases, and 4 bases lay between the germline ends. CDR3 length: 13 amino acids. Germline CDR1 and CDR2: MNHNS and SASEGT.

This clonotype was detected ten times or more. V and J are TRBV7-3 and TRBJ2-7; TRBD1 matches 9 bases. Per the germline V gene, CDR1 is SGHTA and CDR2 is FQGTGA. With V trimmed by 4 bases and J by 6 bases, 7 bases remained unmatched. This CDR3 has 14 residues. The CDR3 DNA sequence: TGTGCCAGCAGCTCTACAGGGGGCGCGGGCGAGCAGTACTTC. This translates into CASSSTGGAGEQYF.

This clonotype was found many times. In nucleotides, the CDR3 is TGTGCCAGCAGCTTAGGGGCCGGGACTTCCGTCGCCTACGAGCAGTACTTC. It encodes CASSLGAGTSVAYEQYF. The chain has TRBV7-8 and TRBJ2-7, with TRBD2 as a possible D gene (6 bases). CDR3 length: 17 residues. Germline V gene lookup returns CDR1 SGHVS and CDR2 FQNEAQ. V lost 1 base and J lost 2, with 18 bases in between.

The chain uses TRBV7-8 and TRBJ1-4; TRBD1 matches 7 bases. The CDR3 is made up of 16 amino acids. CDR1 is SGHVS and CDR2 is FQNEAQ in the germline V gene. The junction had 11 bases not matched to a gene; V was cut back by 5 bases and J by 5 bases. Here the CDR3 reads CASSPYRNRGNEKLFF. The DNA for the CDR3 is TGTGCCAGCAGCCCCTATCGGAACAGGGGAAATGAAAAACTGTTTTTT.

The gene calls are TRBV6-2 or TRBV6-3 and TRBJ1-1; D is unresolved. The V gene's germline CDR1 is MNHEY and CDR2 SVGEGT. The CDR3 has 14 residues. Deletions cut 5 bases from V and 4 bases from J, with 14 bases between. The CDR3 spells CASSTTSVGTEAFF. The CDR3 DNA sequence: TGTGCCAGCAGTACCACTAGCGTGGGCACTGAAGCTTTCTTT.

The chain employs TRBV2 and TRBJ2-1, with a possible D match to TRBD2 (6 bases). The V end was cut by 7 bases, the J end by 3 bases, with 7 bases between. The CDR3 runs to 12 residues. Germline CDR1 is SNHLY and CDR2 is FYNNEI. The CDR3 region is CASKGLYNEQFF. The DNA for the CDR3 is TGTGCCAGCAAGGGACTCTACAATGAGCAGTTCTTC.

The CDR3 DNA sequence: TGTGCCAGCTCACCGTCTTATCAGAGCGATGAGCAGTTCTTC. This encodes CASSPSYQSDEQFF. The chain joins TRBV18 to TRBJ2-1, with D uncertain. Trimming shortened V by 3 bases and J by 8 bases, and 14 bases separated the two germline ends. Germline-derived CDR1 and CDR2 are KGHSH and LQKENI. CDR3 length: 14 residues.

The rearrangement links TRBV28 to TRBJ1-1; 11 bases agree with TRBD1. Germline CDR1 and CDR2: MDHEN and SYDVKM. After removal of 2 bases from V and 8 bases from J, the junction contained 4 bases not matched to a gene. This CDR3 region has 14 residues. The CDR3 nucleotides are TGTGCCAGCAGTTTAGGACAGGGGGCACAAGAAGCTTTCTTT. It yields the protein CASSLGQGAQEAFF.

The V and J genes are TRBV6-2 or TRBV6-3 and TRBJ2-5; weak D call: TRBD1 (6 bases). From germline, CDR1 is MNHEY and CDR2 SVGEGT. V lost 6 bases to trimming and J lost 0 bases, with 11 bases between them. The CDR3 loop spans 14 amino acids. CDR3 nucleotides: TGTGCCAGCAGCCAAACAGGGAACCAAGAGACCCAGTACTTC. It encodes CASSQTGNQETQYF.

The chain combines TRBV19 with TRBJ1-5; D gene uncertain. The CDR3 is made up of 12 amino acids. Trimming took 4 bases from V and 4 from J, leaving 5 bases between them. Germline CDR1 is LNHDA and CDR2 is SQIVND (reference sequence). The CDR3 DNA reads TGTGCCAGTAGTAGGGCTAATCAGCCCCAGCATTTT. Translation gives CASSRANQPQHF.

The rearrangement joins TRBV6-1 to TRBJ1-1; D may be TRBD1 (5 bases). V lost 1 base, J lost 7 bases, and 10 bases lay in between. This CDR3 is built from 13 residues. Germline V gene sequence: CDR1 MNHNS, CDR2 SASEGT. CDR3 DNA sequence: TGTGCCAGCAGTGAAGAGGGGTGGTTTGAAGCTTTCTTT. Protein: CASSEEGWFEAFF.